This T cell receptor (beta chain) was identified during a study of OX40 agonist ivuxolimab in advanced cancers. The overall study: With a range of roughly 20 to 85, age averaged approximately 64 years, and nearly 85% were male. Three patients responded partially, comprising one with hepatocellular carcinoma and two with cutaneous melanoma. Study-wide points: Expanded peripheral T cell antigen specificity was not determined. The mean number of expanded clones was higher in CD8+ T cells than in CD4+.

With respect to this clone: Its target is unknown.

Produced via immunoSEQ multiplex PCR; TCRdb's table is partial and in-frame only. The sample has more than 75,000 clones, around 91% seen once. Specimen: CD4+ or CD8+ T cells sorted from blood, collected in a trial of the OX40 agonist ivuxolimab. This clonotype was obtained from an adult with an advanced solid tumor such as melanoma, head and neck, liver or kidney cancer.

The CDR3 sequence: CASSADGPPDTQYF. Written as DNA, the CDR3 is TGTGCCAGTAGTGCCGACGGTCCCCCCGATACGCAGTATTTT. This sequence joins TRBV19 and TRBJ2-3; D remains ambiguous. The CDR3 runs 14 residues. Germline lookup yields CDR1 LNHDA and CDR2 SQIVND (reference sequence). The ends were cut back, 5 bases at V and 6 bases at J, with 15 bases in the middle.